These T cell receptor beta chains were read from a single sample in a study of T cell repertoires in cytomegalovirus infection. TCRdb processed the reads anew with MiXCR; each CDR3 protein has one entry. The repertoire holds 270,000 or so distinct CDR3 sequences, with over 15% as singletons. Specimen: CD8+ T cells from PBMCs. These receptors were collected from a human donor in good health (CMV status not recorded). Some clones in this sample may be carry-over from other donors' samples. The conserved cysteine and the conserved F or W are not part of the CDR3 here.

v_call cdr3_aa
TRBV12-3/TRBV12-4 ASSSLDRGNEKLF
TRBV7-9 ASRPASKYYTEAF
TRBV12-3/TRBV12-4 ASSDTGGSYNEQF
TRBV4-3 ASSQAISSYNEQF
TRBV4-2 ASSRGLAGGLSYNEQF
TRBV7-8 ASSLDQAETQY
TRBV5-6 ASSRTVDTEAF
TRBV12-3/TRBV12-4 ASSLTDRGNTEAF
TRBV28 ASTPRDRGVTEAF
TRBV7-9 ASSSKAVETQY
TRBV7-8 ASSSPGQGRDTGELF
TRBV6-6 ASSRYSNQPQH